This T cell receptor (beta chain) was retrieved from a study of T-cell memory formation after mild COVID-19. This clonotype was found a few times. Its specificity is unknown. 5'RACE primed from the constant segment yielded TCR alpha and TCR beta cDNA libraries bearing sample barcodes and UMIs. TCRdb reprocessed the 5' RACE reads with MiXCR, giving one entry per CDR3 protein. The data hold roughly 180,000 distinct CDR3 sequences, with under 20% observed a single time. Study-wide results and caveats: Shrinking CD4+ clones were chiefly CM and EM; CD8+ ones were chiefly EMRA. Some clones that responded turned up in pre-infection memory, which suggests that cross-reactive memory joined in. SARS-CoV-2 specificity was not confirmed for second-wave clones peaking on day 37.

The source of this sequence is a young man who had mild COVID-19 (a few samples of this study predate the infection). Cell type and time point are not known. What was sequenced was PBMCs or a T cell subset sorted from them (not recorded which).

The CDR3 loop reads CAIRGTVNTEAFF. The CDR3 coding sequence is TGTGCCATCAGGGGCACGGTAAACACTGAAGCTTTCTTT. The chain links TRBV10-3 to TRBJ1-1; D remains unclear. The CDR3 totals 13 residues. Germline CDR1 reads ENHRY; CDR2 reads SYGVKD. Trimming shortened V by 6 bases and J by 2 bases, and 10 bases separated the two germline ends.